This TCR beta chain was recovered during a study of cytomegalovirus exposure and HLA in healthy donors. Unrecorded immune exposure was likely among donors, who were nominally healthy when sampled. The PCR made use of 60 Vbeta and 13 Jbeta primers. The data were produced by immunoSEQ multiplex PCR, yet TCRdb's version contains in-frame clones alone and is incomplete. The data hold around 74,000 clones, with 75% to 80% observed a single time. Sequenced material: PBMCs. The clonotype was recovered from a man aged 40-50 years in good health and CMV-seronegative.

The CDR3 nucleotides are TGTGCCAGCACCGAGAATTCACCCCTCCACTTT. It is translated as CASTENSPLHF. The chain uses TRBV16 and TRBJ1-6, with D hard to call. V was clipped by 7 bases and J by 7 bases, with 5 bases between them. The V gene's germline CDR1 is KGHSY and CDR2 FQNENV. The CDR3 totals 11 residues.